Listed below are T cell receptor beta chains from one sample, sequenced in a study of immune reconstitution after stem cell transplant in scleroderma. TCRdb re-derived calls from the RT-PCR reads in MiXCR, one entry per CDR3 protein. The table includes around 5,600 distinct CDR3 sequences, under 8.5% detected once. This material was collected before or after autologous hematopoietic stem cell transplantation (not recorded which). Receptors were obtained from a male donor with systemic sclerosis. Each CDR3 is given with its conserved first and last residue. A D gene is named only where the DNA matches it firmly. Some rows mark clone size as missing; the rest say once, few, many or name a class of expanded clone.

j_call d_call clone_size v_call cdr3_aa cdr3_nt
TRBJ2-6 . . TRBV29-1 CSVEISGANVLTF TGCAGCGTTGAAATCTCTGGGGCCAACGTCCTGACTTTC
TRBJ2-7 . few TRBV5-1 CASSLRTAPGDEQYF TGCGCCAGCAGCCTCCGAACAGCCCCCGGGGACGAGCAGTACTTC
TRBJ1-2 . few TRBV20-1 CSARVGTNPGYTF TGCAGTGCTAGGGTAGGGACAAACCCTGGCTACACCTTC
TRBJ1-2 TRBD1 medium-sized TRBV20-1 CSATDRERYGYTF TGCAGTGCCACAGACAGGGAGCGGTATGGCTACACCTTC
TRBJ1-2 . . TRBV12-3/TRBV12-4 CASSRTTGGADGYTF TGTGCCAGCAGTCGCACAACCGGGGGCGCCGATGGCTACACCTTC
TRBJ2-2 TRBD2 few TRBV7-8 CASSSRPGTSTGELFF TGTGCCAGCAGCTCGCGTCCCGGGACTAGCACCGGGGAGCTGTTTTTT
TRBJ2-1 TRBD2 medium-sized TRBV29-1 CSVGRGKSHNEQFF TGCAGCGTCGGGCGGGGGAAGAGTCACAATGAGCAGTTCTTC
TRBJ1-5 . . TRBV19 CASKGQENQPQHF TGTGCCAGTAAGGGCCAGGAGAATCAGCCCCAGCATTTT
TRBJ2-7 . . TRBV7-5 CISVSEAFDRPYEQYF .
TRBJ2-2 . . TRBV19 CASSTPNTGEQFF TGTGCCAGTAGTACCCCAAACACCGGGGAGCAGTTTTTT
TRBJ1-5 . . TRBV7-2 CASSFDRGGGQPQHF TGTGCCAGCAGCTTCGATCGGGGGGGCGGTCAGCCCCAGCATTTT
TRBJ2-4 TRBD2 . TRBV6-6 CASSRTSGAVTTNIQYF TGTGCCAGTTCTCGGACTAGCGGGGCCGTCACCACAAACATTCAGTACTTC
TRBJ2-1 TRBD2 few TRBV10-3 CATEDGGSGRNEQFF TGTGCCACCGAGGACGGGGGAAGCGGGAGAAATGAGCAGTTCTTC
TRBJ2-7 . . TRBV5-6 CASIIISRGDSDEQYF TGTGCCAGCATCATCATTTCGAGGGGGGATTCGGACGAGCAGTACTTC